The following is a T cell receptor beta chain sequence with its context. Its antigen is unknown. This entry is derived from a study of T cell responses to AZD1222 COVID-19 vaccine. Study in general: Second-dose intervals near 4 or 12 weeks were combined.

Germline values: CDR1 LNHDA, CDR2 SQIVND (reference sequence). J gave up 2 bases and V 4 bases, and 10 bases lay outside the gene matches. The CDR3 is 18 amino acids. Study-wide findings and caveats: Without day 14 samples, only post-peak T cell repertoires were studied.

The repertoire was sequenced with immunoSEQ multiplex PCR; TCRdb's copy has only in-frame clones and lacks some. The table records 68,000 or so clones, roughly 86% of them present only once. This clonotype was obtained from an adult in good health. V is TRBV19 and J is TRBJ2-1, with TRBD2 matching over 11 bases. The source material was peripheral blood, sampled on day 0 of AZD1222 vaccination. CDR3 amino acids: CASSSGDSGRAAYNEQFF. CDR3 sequence (DNA): TGTGCCAGTAGTAGTGGGGATAGCGGGAGGGCCGCCTACAATGAGCAGTTCTTC.